These 5 T cell receptor beta chains were all obtained from the same sample, sequenced in a study of blood T cell repertoires in COVID-19. Data came from immunoSEQ multiplex PCR; TCRdb stores just in-frame clones and leaves some out. The sample includes about 180,000 clones, around 76% of them seen just once. Source material: peripheral blood. The receptors were sampled from a woman in her 70s with acute or convalescent COVID-19.

V and J are TRBV6-2 or TRBV6-3 and TRBJ1-5, with 8 bases aligning to TRBD1. CDR3 size: 18 residues. CDR1 and CDR2 (germline): MNHEY, SVGEGT. With V trimmed by 0 bases and J by 0 bases, 7 bases remained unmatched. As DNA, the CDR3 is TGTGCCAGCAGTTACTCGCAGGGGGCAAAATATAGCAATCAGCCCCAGCATTTT. Protein sequence: CASSYSQGAKYSNQPQHF.

This chain joins TRBV6-2 or TRBV6-3 and TRBJ1-5; 11 bases align to TRBD1. CDR1 MNHEY and CDR2 SVGEGT come from the germline V gene. The junction had 4 bases not matched to a gene; V was cut back by 1 base and J by 5 bases. The CDR3 is made up of 16 amino acids. CDR3 residues: CASSYFRDRGDQPQHF. Here the CDR3 DNA reads TGTGCCAGCAGTTACTTCCGGGACAGGGGGGATCAGCCCCAGCATTTT.

V gene TRBV30 combines with J gene TRBJ1-1; 8 nucleotides align to TRBD1. Germline V lookup: CDR1 GTSNPN, CDR2 SVGIG (reference sequence). V was clipped by 7 bases and J by 4 bases; unmatched bases: 8. This CDR3 region has 13 residues. DNA for the CDR3: TGTGCCTTAGACAGGGGAGTACCCACTGAAGCTTTCTTT. It translates to CALDRGVPTEAFF.

The V call is TRBV2, the J call TRBJ2-7, with 8 positions matching TRBD1. There are 13 residues in the CDR3. Germline-derived CDR1 and CDR2 are SNHLY and FYNNEI. Trimming removed 6 bases from V and 6 bases from J; junction bases left unmatched: 7. CDR3 sequence (DNA): TGTGCCAGCAGGCGGACAGGGATGCTCGAGCAGTACTTC. Translated, it gives CASRRTGMLEQYF.

The rearrangement joins TRBV5-1 to TRBJ2-7; D uncertain. Germline V gene data show CDR1 as SGHRS and CDR2 as YFSETQ. With 1 base removed from V and 2 bases from J, the gap between germline ends came to 10 bases. The CDR3 sequence is 14 residues long. CDR3 region: CASSLLVDAYEQYF. The CDR3 nucleotides are TGCGCCAGCAGCTTGTTAGTCGATGCCTACGAGCAGTACTTC.